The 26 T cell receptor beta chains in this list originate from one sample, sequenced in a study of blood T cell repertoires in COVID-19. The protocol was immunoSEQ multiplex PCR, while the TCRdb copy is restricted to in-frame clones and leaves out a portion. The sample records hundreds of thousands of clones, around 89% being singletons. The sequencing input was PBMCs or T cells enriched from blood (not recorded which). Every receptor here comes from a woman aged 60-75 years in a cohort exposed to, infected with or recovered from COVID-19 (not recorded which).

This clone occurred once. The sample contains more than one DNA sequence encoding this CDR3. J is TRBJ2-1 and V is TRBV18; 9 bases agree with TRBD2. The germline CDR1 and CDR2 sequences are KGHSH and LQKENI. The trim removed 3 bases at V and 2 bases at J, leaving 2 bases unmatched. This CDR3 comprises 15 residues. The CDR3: CASSPTSGTYNEQFF. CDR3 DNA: TGTGCCAGCTCACCGACTAGCGGAACCTACAATGAGCAGTTCTTC. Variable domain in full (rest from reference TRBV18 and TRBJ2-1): NAGVMQNPRHLVRRRGQEARLRCSPMKGHSHVYWYRQLPEEGLKFMVYLQKENIIDESGMPKERFSAEFPKEGPSILRIQQVVRGDSAAYFCASSPTSGTYNEQFFGPGTRLTVL.

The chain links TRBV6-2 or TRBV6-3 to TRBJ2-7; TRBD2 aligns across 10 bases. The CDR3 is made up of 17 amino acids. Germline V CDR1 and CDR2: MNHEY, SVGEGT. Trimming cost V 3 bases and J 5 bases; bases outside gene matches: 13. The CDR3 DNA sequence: TGTGCCAGCAGTTATGTCCCCTCTAGCGGGAGAGGGGACGAGCAGTACTTC. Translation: CASSYVPSSGRGDEQYF.

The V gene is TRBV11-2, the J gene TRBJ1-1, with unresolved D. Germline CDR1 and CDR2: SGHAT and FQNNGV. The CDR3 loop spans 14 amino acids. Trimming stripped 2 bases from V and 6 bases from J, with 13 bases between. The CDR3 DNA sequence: TGTGCCAGCAGCTTAAGAAAGGCGGCCCCTGAAGCTTTCTTT. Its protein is CASSLRKAAPEAFF.

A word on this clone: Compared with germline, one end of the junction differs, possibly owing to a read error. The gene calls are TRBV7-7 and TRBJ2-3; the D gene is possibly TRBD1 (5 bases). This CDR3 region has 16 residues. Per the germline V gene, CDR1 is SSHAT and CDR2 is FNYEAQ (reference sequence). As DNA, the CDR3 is TGTGCTAGCAGCTTAGAATATGGGGCTAGCACAGATACGCAGTATTTT. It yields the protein CASSLEYGASTDTQYF.

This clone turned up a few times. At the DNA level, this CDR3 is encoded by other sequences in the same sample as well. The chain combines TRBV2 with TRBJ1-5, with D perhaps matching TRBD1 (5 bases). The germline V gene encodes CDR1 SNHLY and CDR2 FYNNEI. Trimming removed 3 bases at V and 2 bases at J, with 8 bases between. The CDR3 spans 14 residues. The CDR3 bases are TGTGCCAGCAGTGATCAGGGCGGCAATCAGCCCCAGCATTTT. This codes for CASSDQGGNQPQHF.

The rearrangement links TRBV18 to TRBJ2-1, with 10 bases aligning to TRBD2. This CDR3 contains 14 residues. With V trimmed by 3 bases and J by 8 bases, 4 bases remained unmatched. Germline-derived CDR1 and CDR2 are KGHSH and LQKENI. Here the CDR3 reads CASSPGLAIDEQFF. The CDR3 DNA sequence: TGTGCCAGCTCACCGGGACTAGCGATAGATGAGCAGTTCTTC. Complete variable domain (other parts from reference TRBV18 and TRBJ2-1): NAGVMQNPRHLVRRRGQEARLRCSPMKGHSHVYWYRQLPEEGLKFMVYLQKENIIDESGMPKERFSAEFPKEGPSILRIQQVVRGDSAAYFCASSPGLAIDEQFFGPGTRLTVL.

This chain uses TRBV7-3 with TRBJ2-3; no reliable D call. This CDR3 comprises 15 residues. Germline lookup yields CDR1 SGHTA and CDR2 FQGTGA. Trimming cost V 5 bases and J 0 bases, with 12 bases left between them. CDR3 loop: CASSLVFTSTDTQYF. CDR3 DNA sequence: TGTGCCAGCAGCCTGGTGTTCACTAGCACAGATACGCAGTATTTT.

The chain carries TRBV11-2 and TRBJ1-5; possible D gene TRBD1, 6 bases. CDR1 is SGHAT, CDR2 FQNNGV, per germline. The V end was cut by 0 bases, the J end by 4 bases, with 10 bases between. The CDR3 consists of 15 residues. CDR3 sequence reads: CASSLDRGGNQPQHF. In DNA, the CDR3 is TGTGCCAGCAGCTTAGATCGAGGGGGAAATCAGCCCCAGCATTTT.

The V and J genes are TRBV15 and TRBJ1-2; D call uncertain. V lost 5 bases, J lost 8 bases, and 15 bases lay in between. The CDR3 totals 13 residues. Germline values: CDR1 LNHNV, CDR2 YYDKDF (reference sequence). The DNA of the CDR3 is TGTGCCACCAGCCCCTCGAGGGCAAGCGGCTACACCTTC. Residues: CATSPSRASGYTF. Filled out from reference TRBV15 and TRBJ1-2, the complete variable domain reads DAMVIQNPRYQVTQFGKPVTLSCSQTLNHNVMYWYQQKSSQAPKLLFHYYDKDFNNEADTPDNFQSRRPNTSFCFLDIRSPGLGDTAMYLCATSPSRASGYTFGSGTRLTVV.

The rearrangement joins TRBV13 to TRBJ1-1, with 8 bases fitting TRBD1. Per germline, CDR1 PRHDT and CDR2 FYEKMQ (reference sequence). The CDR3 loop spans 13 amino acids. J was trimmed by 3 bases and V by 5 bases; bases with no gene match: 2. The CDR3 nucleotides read TGTGCCAGCAGCCACAGGGGGTACACTGAAGCTTTCTTT. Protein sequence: CASSHRGYTEAFF.

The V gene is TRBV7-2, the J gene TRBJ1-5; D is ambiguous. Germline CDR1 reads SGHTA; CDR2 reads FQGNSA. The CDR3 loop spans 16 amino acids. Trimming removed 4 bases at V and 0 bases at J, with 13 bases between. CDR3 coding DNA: TGTGCCAGCAGCTCTCCGGGGATTACTAGCAATCAGCCCCAGCATTTT. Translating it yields CASSSPGITSNQPQHF.

CDR3 DNA: TGTGCCACCGAACCCGGAGGGGGCGACTATGGCTACACCTTC. Translated: CATEPGGGDYGYTF. J is TRBJ1-2 and V is TRBV24-1; 7 nucleotides line up with TRBD1. V was clipped by 9 bases and J by 3 bases; unmatched bases: 9. CDR1 KGHDR and CDR2 SFDVKD come from the germline V gene. The CDR3 loop spans 14 amino acids.

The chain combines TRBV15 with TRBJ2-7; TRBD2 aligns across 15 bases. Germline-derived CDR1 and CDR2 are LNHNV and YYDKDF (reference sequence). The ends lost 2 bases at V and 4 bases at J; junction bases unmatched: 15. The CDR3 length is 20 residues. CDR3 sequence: CATSRPRRTSGRAIEYEQYF. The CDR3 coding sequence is TGTGCCACCAGCAGACCCCGTCGGACTAGCGGGAGGGCCATCGAATACGAGCAGTACTTC.

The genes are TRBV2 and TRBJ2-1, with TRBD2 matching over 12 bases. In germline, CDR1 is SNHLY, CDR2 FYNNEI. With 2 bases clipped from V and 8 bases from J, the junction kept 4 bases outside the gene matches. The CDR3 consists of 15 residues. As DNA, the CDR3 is TGTGCCAGCAGTGAAACGACTAGCGGGAGCGATGAGCAGTTCTTC. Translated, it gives CASSETTSGSDEQFF. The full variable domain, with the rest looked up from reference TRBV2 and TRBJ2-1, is EPEVTQTPSHQVTQMGQEVILRCVPISNHLYFYWYRQILGQKVEFLVSFYNNEISEKSEIFDDQFSVERPDGSNFTLKIRSTKLEDSAMYFCASSETTSGSDEQFFGPGTRLTVL.

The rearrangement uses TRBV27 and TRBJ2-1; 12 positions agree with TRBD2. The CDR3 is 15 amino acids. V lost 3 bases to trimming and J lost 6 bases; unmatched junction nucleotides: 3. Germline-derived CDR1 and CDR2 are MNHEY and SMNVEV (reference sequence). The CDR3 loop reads CASSFGTSGLNEQFF. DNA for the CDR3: TGTGCCAGCAGTTTCGGGACTAGCGGGCTCAATGAGCAGTTCTTC.

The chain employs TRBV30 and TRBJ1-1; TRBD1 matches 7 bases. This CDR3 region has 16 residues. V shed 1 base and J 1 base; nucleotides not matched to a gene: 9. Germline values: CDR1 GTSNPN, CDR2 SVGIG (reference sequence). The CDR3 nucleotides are TGTGCCTGGAGTGGAGGGGGGAACAGGGGGAACACTGAAGCTTTCTTT. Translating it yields CAWSGGGNRGNTEAFF.

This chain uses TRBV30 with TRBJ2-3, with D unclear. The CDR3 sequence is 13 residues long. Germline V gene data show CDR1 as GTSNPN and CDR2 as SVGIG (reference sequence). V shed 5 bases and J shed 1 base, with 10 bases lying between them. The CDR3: CAWERLGTDTQYF. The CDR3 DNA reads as TGTGCCTGGGAGCGTTTAGGCACAGATACGCAGTATTTT.

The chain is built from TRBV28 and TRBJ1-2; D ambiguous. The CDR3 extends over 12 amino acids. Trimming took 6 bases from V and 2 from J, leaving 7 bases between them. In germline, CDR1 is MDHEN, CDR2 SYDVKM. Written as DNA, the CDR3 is TGTGCCAGCAGCCTTACAAACTATGGCTACACCTTC. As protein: CASSLTNYGYTF.

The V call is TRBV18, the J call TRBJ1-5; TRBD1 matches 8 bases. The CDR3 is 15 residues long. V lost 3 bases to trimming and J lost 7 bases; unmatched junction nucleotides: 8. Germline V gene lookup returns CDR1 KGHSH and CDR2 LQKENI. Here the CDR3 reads CASSPSGGSGQPQHF. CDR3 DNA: TGTGCCAGCTCACCTTCAGGGGGCTCTGGGCAGCCCCAGCATTTT.

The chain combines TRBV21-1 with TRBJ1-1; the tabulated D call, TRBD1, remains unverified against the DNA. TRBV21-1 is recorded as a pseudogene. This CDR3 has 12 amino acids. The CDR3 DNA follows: TGTGCCGGGGCCGTCCTGAACACTGAAGCTTTCTTT. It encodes CAGAVLNTEAFF.

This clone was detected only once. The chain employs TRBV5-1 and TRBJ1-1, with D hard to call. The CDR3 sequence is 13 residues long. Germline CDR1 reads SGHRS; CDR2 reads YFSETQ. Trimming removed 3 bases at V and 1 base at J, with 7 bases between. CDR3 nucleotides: TGCGCCAGCAGCTCCGACACGAACACTGAAGCTTTCTTT. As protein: CASSSDTNTEAFF.

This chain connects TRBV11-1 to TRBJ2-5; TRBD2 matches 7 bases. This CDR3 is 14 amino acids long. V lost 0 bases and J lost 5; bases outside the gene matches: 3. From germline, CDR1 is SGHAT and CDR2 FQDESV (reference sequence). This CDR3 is CASSLAAGTETQYF. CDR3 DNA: TGTGCCAGCAGCTTAGCAGCGGGGACGGAGACCCAGTACTTC.

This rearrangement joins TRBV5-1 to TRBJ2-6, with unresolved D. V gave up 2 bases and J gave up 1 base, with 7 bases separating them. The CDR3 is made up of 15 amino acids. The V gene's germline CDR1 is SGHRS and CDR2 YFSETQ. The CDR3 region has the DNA TGCGCCAGCAGCTTCGTCAGTTCTGGGGCCAACGTCCTGACTTTC. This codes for CASSFVSSGANVLTF. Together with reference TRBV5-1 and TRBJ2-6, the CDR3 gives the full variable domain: KAGVTQTPRYLIKTRGQQVTLSCSPISGHRSVSWYQQTPGQGLQFLFEYFSETQRNKGNFPGRFSGRQFSNSRSEMNVSTLELGDSALYLCASSFVSSGANVLTFGAGSRLTVL.

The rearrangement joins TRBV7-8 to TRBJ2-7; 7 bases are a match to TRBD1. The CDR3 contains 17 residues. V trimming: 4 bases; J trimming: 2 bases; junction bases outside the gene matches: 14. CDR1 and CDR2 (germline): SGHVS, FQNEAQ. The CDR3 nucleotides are TGTGCCAGCAGCTCATATTGGGTGGGGGACAGAACCTACGAGCAGTACTTC. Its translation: CASSSYWVGDRTYEQYF.

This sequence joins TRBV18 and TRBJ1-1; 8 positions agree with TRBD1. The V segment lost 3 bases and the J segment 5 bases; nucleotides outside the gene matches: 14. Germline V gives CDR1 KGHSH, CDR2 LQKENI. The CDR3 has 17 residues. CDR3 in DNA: TGTGCCAGCTCACCGCAGGGGGCGAAAACCCTAGGGACTGAAGCTTTCTTT. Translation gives CASSPQGAKTLGTEAFF.

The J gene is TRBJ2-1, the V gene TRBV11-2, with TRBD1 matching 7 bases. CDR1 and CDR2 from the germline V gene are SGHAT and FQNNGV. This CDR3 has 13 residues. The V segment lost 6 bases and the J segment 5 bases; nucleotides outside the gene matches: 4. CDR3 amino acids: CASRPQGDNEQFF. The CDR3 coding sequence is TGTGCCAGCAGACCCCAGGGGGACAATGAGCAGTTCTTC.